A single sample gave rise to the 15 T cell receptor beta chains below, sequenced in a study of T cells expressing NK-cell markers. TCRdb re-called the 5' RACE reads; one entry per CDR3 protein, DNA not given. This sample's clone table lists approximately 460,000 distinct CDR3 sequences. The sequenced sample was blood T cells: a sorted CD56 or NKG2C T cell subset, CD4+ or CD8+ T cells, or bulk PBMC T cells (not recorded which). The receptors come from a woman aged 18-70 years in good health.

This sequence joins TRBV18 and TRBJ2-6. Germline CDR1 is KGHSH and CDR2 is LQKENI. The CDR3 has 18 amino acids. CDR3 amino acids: CASSPPLGEGSGANVLTF.

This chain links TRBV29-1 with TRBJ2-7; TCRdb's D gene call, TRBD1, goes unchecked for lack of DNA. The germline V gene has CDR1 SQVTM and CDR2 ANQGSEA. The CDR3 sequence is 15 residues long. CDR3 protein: CSVEDTRDTGYEQYF.

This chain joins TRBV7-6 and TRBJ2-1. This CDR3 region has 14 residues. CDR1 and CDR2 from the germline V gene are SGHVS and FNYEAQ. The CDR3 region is CASSLASLSNEQFF.

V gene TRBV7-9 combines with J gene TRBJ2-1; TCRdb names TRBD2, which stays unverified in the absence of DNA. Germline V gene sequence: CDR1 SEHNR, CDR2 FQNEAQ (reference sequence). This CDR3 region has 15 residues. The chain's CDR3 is CASSPGTRGVGEQFF.

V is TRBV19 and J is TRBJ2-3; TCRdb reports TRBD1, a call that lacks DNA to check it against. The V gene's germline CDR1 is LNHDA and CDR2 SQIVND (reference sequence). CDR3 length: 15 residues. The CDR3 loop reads CASSKTGPLTDTQYF. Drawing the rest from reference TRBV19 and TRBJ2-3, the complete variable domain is DGGITQSPKYLFRKEGQNVTLSCEQNLNHDAMYWYRQDPGQGLRLIYYSQIVNDFQKGDIAEGYSVSREKKESFPLTVTSAQKNPTAFYLCASSKTGPLTDTQYFGPGTRLTVL.

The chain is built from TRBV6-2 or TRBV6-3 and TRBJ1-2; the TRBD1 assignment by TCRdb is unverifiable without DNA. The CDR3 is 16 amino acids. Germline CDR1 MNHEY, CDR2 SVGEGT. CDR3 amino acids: CASSYGGTGFLHGYTF.

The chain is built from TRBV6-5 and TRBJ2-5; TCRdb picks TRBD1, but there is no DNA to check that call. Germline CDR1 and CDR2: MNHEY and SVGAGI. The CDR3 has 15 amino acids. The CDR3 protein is CASSYGDSRSETQYF.

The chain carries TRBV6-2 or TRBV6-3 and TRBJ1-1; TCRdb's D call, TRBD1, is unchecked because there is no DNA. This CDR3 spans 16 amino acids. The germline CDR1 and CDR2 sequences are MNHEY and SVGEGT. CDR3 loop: CASSYSLRAGDTEAFF.

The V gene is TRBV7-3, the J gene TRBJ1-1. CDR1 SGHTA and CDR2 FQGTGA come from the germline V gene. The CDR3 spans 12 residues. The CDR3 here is CASSLTGQEAFF.

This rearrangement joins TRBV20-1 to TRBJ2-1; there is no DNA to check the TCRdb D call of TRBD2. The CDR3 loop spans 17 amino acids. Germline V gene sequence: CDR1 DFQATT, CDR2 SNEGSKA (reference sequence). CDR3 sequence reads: CSAREKLASVSYSEQFF.

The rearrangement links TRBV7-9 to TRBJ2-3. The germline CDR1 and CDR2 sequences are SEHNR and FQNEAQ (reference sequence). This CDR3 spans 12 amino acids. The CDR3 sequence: CASSERGDTQYF.

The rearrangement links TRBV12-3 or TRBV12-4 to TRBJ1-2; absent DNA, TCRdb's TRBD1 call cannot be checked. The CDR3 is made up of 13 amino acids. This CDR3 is CASSWGGSYGYTF.

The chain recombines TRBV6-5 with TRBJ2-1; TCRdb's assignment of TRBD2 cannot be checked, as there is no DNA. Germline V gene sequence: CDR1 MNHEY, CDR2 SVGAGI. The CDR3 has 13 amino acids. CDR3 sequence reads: CASSFTGGDEQFF.

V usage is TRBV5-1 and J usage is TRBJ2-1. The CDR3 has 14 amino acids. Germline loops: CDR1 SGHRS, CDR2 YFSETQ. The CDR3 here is CASSLGTVWDEQFF.

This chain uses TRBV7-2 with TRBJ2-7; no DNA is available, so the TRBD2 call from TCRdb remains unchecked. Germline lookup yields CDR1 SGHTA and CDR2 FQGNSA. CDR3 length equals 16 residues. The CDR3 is CASSFSGTSVTYEQYF.